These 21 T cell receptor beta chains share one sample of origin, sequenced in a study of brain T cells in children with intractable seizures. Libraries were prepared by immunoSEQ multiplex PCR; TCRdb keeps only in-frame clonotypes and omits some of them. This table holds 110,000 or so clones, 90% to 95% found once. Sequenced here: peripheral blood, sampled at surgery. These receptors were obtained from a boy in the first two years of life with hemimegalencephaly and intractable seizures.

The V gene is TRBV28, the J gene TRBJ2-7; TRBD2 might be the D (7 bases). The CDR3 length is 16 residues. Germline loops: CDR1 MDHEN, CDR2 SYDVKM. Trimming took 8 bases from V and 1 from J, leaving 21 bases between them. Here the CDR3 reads CASPPKEGGSSYEQYF. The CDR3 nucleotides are TGTGCCAGCCCCCCGAAGGAGGGGGGGTCGTCCTACGAGCAGTACTTC.

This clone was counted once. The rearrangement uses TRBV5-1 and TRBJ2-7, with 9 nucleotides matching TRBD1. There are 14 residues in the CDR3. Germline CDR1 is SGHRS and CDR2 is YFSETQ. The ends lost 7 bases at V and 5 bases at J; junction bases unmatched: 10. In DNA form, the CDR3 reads TGCGCCAGCGGAGATCCGGGACAGGGAGACGAGCAGTACTTC. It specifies CASGDPGQGDEQYF.

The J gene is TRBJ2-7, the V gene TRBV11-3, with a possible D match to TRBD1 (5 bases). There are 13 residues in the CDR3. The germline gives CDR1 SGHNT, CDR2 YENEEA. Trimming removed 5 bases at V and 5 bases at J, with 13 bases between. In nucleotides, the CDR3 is TGTGCCAGCAGCAATTCCAGGGCCCACGAGCAGTACTTC. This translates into CASSNSRAHEQYF. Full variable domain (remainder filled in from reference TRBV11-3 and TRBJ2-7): EAGVVQSPRYKIIEKKQPVAFWCNPISGHNTLYWYLQNLGQGPELLIRYENEEAVDDSQLPKDRFSAERLKGVDSTLKIQPAELGDSAVYLCASSNSRAHEQYFGPGTRLTVT.

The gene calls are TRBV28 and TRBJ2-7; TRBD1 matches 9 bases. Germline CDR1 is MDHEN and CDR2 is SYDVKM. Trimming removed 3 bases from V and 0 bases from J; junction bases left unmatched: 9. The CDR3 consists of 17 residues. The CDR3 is CASSLHYRGHPSYEQYF. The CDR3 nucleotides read TGTGCCAGCAGTTTGCACTACAGGGGGCACCCCTCCTACGAGCAGTACTTC.

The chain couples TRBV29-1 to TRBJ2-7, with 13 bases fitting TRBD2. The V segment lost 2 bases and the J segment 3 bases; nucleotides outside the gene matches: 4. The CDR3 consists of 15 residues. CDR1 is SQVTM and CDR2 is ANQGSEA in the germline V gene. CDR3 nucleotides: TGCAGCGTTGAAAGGACTAGCGGGGGACTCTACGAGCAGTACTTC. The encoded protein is CSVERTSGGLYEQYF.

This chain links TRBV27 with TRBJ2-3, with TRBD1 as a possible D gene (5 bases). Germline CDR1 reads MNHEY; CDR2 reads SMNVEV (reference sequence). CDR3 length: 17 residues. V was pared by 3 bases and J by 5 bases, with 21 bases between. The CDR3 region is CASSFYSISGSRDTQYF. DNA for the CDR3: TGTGCCAGCAGTTTTTATTCTATCTCAGGGTCCAGAGATACGCAGTATTTT.

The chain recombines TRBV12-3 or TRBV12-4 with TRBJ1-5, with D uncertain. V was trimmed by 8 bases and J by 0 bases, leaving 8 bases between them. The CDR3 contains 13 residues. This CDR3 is CASAGSSNQPQHF. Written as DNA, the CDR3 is TGTGCCAGCGCCGGGAGTAGCAATCAGCCCCAGCATTTT.

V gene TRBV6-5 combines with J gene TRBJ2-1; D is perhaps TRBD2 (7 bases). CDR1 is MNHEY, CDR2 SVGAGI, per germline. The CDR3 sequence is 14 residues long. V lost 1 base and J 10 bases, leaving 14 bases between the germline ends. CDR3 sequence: CASSYWEGGLEQFF. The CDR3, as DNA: TGTGCCAGCAGTTACTGGGAGGGGGGCCTGGAGCAGTTCTTC.

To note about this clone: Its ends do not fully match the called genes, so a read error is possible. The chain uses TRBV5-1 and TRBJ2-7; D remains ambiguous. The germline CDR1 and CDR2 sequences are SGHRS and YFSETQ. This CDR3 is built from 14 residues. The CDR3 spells CASSLDGWSSEQYF. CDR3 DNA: TGCGCCAGCAGCTTGGACGGGTGGTCCTCCGAGCAGTACTTC.

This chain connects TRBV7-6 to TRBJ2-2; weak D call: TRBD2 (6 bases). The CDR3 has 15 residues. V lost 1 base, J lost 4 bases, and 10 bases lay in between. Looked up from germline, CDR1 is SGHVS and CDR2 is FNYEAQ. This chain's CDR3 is CASSLVGRATGELFF. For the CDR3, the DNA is TGTGCCAGCAGCTTAGTCGGGAGAGCCACCGGGGAGCTGTTTTTT.

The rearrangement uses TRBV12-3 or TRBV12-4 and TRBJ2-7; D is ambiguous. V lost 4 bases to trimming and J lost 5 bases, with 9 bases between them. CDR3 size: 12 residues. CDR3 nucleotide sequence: TGTGCCAGCAGTTCGTTTAGGAACGAGCAGTACTTC. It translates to CASSSFRNEQYF.

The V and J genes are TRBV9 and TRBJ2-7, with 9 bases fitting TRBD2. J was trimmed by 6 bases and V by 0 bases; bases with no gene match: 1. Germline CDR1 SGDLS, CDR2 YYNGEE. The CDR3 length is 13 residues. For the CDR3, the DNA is TGTGCCAGCAGCGTAGCACTAGCGGGCGAGCAGTACTTC. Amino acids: CASSVALAGEQYF.

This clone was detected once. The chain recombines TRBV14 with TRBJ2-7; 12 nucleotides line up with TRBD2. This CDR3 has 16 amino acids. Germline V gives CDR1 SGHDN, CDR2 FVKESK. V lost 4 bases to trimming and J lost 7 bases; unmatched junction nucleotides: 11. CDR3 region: CASSLVLAGGPREQYF. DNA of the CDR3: TGTGCCAGCAGCCTTGTCCTAGCGGGAGGGCCGAGAGAGCAGTACTTC.

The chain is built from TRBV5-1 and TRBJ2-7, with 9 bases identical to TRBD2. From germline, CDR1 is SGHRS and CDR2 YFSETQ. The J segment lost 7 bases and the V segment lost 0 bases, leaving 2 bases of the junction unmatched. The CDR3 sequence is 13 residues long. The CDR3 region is CASSLGLAGEQYF. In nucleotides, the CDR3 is TGCGCCAGCAGCTTGGGCCTAGCGGGGGAGCAGTACTTC.

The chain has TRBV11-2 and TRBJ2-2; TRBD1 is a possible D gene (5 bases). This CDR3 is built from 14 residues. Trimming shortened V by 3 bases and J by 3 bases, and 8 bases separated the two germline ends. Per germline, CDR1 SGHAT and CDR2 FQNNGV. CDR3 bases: TGTGCCAGCAGCTTGGGGCTAGACACCGGGGAGCTGTTTTTT. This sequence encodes CASSLGLDTGELFF.

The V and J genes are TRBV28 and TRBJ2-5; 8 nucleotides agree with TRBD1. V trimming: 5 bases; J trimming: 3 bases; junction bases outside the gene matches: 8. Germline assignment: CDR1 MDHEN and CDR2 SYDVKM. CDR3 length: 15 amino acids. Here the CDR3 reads CASSPPGQGKETQYF. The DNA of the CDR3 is TGTGCCAGCAGTCCCCCCGGACAGGGTAAAGAGACCCAGTACTTC. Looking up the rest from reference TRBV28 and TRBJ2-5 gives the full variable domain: DVKVTQSSRYLVKRTGEKVFLECVQDMDHENMFWYRQDPGLGLRLIYFSYDVKMKEKGDIPEGYSVSREKKERFSLILESASTNQTSMYLCASSPPGQGKETQYFGPGTRLLVL.

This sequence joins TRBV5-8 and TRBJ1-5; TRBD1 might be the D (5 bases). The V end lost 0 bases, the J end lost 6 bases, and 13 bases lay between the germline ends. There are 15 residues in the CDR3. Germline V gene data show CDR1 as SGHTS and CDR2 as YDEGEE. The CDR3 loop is CASSLVFRRGQPQHF. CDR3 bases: TGTGCCAGCAGCTTGGTTTTCAGGAGGGGTCAGCCCCAGCATTTT. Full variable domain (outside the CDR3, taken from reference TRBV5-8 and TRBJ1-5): EAGVTQSPTHLIKTRGQQATLRCSPISGHTSVYWYQQALGLGLQFLLWYDEGEERNRGNFPPRFSGRQFPNYSSELNVNALELEDSALYLCASSLVFRRGQPQHFGDGTRLSIL.

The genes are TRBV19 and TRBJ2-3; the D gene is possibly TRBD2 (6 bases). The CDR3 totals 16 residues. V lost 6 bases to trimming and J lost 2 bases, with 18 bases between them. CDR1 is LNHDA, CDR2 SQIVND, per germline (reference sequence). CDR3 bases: TGTGCCAGTAGCGTAGCGGAGCTTCCTTTCACAGATACGCAGTATTTT. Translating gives CASSVAELPFTDTQYF.

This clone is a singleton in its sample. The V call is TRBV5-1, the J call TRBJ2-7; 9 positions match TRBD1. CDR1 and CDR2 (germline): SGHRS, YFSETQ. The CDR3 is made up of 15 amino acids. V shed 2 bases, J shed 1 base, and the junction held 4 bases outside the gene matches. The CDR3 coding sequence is TGCGCCAGCAGCTTACAGGGGGCGGTGTCCTACGAGCAGTACTTC. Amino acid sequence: CASSLQGAVSYEQYF.

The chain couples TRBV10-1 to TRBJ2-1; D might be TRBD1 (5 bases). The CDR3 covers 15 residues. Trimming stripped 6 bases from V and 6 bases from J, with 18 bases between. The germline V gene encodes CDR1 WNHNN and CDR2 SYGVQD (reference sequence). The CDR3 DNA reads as TGCGCCAGCAGCAGAAGGGGCCCGGGTGGCAATGAGCAGTTCTTC. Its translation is CASSRRGPGGNEQFF.

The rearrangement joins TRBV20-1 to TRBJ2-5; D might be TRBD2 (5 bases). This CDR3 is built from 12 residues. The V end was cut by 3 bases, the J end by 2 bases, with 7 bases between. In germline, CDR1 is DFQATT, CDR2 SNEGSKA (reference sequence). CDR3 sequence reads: CSASKRQETQYF. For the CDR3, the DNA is TGCAGTGCTAGTAAGCGGCAAGAGACCCAGTACTTC.